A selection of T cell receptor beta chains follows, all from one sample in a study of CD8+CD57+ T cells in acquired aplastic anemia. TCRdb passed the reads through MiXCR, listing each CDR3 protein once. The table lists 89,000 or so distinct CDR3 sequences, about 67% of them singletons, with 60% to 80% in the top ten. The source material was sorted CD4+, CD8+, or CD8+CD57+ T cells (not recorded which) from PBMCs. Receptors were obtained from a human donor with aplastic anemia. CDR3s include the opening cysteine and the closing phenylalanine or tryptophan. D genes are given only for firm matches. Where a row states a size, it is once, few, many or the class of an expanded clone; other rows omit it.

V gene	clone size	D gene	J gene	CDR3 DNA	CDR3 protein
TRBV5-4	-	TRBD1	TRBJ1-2	TGTGCCAGCAGCTTACTCCACAGGGGGCATGGCTACACCTTC	CASSLLHRGHGYTF
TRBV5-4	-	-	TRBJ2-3	TGTGCCAGCAGCTTGGGCGGGGACAGCACAGATACGCAGTATTTT	CASSLGGDSTDTQYF
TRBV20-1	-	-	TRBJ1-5	TGCAGTGCTAGAGATTCCCCTCAGCCCCAGCATTTT	CSARDSPQPQHF
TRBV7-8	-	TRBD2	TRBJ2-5	TGTGCCAGCAGCCATGCGCTGGGACTAGCGGCTTTCCAAGAGACCCAGTACTTC	CASSHALGLAAFQETQYF
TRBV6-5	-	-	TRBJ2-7	TGTGCCAGCAGTTTATCCCCTAGCGACGAGCAGTACTTC	CASSLSPSDEQYF
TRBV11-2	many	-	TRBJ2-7	TGTGCCAGCAGCGAGGTGGGGGGGGACAGCTACGAGCAGTACTTC	CASSEVGGDSYEQYF
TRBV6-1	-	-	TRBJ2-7	TGTGCCAGCAAGAGAGGGCCCGAGCAGTACTTC	CASKRGPEQYF
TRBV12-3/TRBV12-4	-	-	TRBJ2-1	TGTGCCAGCAGTCCGGACAGTGGCAATGAGCAGTTCTTC	CASSPDSGNEQFF
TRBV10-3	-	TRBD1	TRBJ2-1	TGTGCCATCAAAGGGACAGGGGGCTACAATGAGCAGTTCTTC	CAIKGTGGYNEQFF
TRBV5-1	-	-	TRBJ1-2	TGCGCCAGCAGCTTTCGCGGAGAGGAAGTTGGCTACACCTTC	CASSFRGEEVGYTF
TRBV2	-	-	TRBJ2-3	TGTGCCAGCTGCTGGGGGGCCGAGGATACGCAGTATTTT	CASCWGAEDTQYF
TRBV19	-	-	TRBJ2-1	TGTGCCAGTAGTATTGTTAGCGGCCCCTACAATGAGCAGTTCTTC	CASSIVSGPYNEQFF
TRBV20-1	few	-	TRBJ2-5	TGCAGTGCCCGTCTCTCCGTTCGGGAGACCCAGTACTTC	CSARLSVRETQYF
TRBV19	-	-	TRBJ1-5	TGTGCCAGTAGTATGGGGGATTATAGCAATCAGCCCCAGCATTTT	CASSMGDYSNQPQHF
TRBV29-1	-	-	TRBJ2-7	TGCAGCGTTGGAGTTCTAGGCAGCTCCTACGAGCAGTACTTC	CSVGVLGSSYEQYF
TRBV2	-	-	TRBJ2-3	TGTGCCAGCAGATACGCCGGTACAGATACGCAGTATTTT	CASRYAGTDTQYF
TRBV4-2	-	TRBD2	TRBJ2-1	TGTGCCAGCAGCCCCAACAAATGGGGGGGATCCTACAATGAGCAGTTCTTC	CASSPNKWGGSYNEQFF
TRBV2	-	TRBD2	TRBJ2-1	TGTGCCACCTTAGCGGGGGGAATCAATGAGCAGTTCTTC	CATLAGGINEQFF
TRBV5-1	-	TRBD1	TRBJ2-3	TGCGCCAGCAGCTCCAGGGGGCGCGGGGATACGCAGTATTTT	CASSSRGRGDTQYF
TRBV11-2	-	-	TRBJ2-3	TGTGCCGGCACCCACACACCCCCCCGAACAGATACGCAGTATTTT	CAGTHTPPRTDTQYF
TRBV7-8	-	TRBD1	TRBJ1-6	TGTGCCAGCAGCCGACAGGGTGGTAATTCACCCCTCCACTTT	CASSRQGGNSPLHF
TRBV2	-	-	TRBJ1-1	TGTGCCGGCAGTGGAGAGGGATGGAACACTGAAGCTTTCTTT	CAGSGEGWNTEAFF
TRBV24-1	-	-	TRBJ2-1	TGTGCCACCAGTGATAGGGGGGCTAGCTTTCATGAGCAGTTCTTC	CATSDRGASFHEQFF
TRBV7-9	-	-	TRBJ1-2	TGTGCCAGCAGCTCGGAGGTAGGGTCAGTCTATGGCTACACCTTC	CASSSEVGSVYGYTF
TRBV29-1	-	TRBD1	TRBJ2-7	TGCAGCGTTGAAGGTGGGGGACAGGGCTACGAGCAGTACTTC	CSVEGGGQGYEQYF
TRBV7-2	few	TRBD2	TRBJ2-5	TGTGCCAGCAGCCTGATAGCGGGGGGGTCCTTGACCCAGTACTTC	CASSLIAGGSLTQYF
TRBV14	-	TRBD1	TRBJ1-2	TGTGCCAGCAGCCAAGAAAGTCGGGACAGGTGGGGTAACTATGGCTACACCTTC	CASSQESRDRWGNYGYTF
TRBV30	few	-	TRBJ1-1	TGTGCCTGGACCCCGGGACACCTGAACACTGAAGCTTTCTTT	CAWTPGHLNTEAFF